The 27 T cell receptor beta chains below were found in one sample sequenced in a study of tumor-infiltrating lymphocytes in localized non-small cell lung cancer. The data were produced by immunoSEQ multiplex PCR, yet TCRdb's version contains in-frame clones alone and is incomplete. Among about 12,000 clones listed, about 70% were seen once. The sequenced material came from uninvolved lung tissue not adjacent to the tumor. The receptors derive from a human donor with non-small cell lung cancer.

The V gene is TRBV19, the J gene TRBJ2-7; D is unclear. Germline lookup yields CDR1 LNHDA and CDR2 SQIVND (reference sequence). The CDR3 is made up of 13 amino acids. V was clipped by 1 base and J by 3 bases, with 7 bases between them. The CDR3 bases are TGTGCCAGTAGTATAGGAACTAACTACGAGCAGTACTTC. Amino acid sequence: CASSIGTNYEQYF.

The chain's CDR3 is CASSLGVQKNIQYF. CDR3 nucleotide sequence: TGTGCCAGCAGTTTAGGGGTCCAGAAAAACATTCAGTACTTC. This sequence joins TRBV27 and TRBJ2-4; no clear D gene. CDR1 is MNHEY, CDR2 SMNVEV, per germline (reference sequence). The CDR3 extends over 14 amino acids. With 2 bases removed from V and 4 bases from J, the gap between germline ends came to 9 bases.

The gene calls are TRBV7-9 and TRBJ2-4, with D possibly being TRBD1 (5 bases). The CDR3 is made up of 15 amino acids. The germline V gene encodes CDR1 SEHNR and CDR2 FQNEAQ (reference sequence). With 0 bases removed from V and 6 bases from J, the gap between germline ends came to 12 bases. Written as DNA, the CDR3 is TGTGCCAGCAGCTTAGCTTCAGGGCTCGGAAACATTCAGTACTTC. The encoded protein is CASSLASGLGNIQYF.

The V call is TRBV5-1, the J call TRBJ2-7; a weak D match, TRBD1 (5 bases). Germline V gives CDR1 SGHRS, CDR2 YFSETQ. V shed 0 bases and J shed 5 bases, with 12 bases lying between them. The CDR3 consists of 14 residues. The CDR3 bases are TGCGCCAGCAGCTTGGTTCAGGGTGGTGACGAGCAGTACTTC. Its translation is CASSLVQGGDEQYF.

This chain links TRBV21-1 with TRBJ2-1; TRBD1 is the table's D call, not checked against the DNA. TRBV21-1 is described as a pseudogene. The CDR3 is 15 residues long. The CDR3 region has the DNA TGTGCCAGCAGCAAAGGAAACAGACCTTACAATGAGCAGTTCTTC. Protein: CASSKGNRPYNEQFF.

This clone has more than one count but fewer than ten. The rearrangement links TRBV2 to TRBJ2-7, with 11 nucleotides matching TRBD2. This CDR3 has 14 amino acids. The V gene end was trimmed by 10 bases and the J gene end by 7 bases; junction bases not matched to a gene: 12. Per the germline V gene, CDR1 is SNHLY and CDR2 is FYNNEI. CDR3 amino acids: CATQTSGSFDEQYF. CDR3 sequence (DNA): TGTGCCACCCAAACTAGCGGGAGTTTCGATGAGCAGTACTTC. The full variable domain, with the rest looked up from reference TRBV2 and TRBJ2-7, is EPEVTQTPSHQVTQMGQEVILRCVPISNHLYFYWYRQILGQKVEFLVSFYNNEISEKSEIFDDQFSVERPDGSNFTLKIRSTKLEDSAMYFCATQTSGSFDEQYFGPGTRLTVT.

The rearrangement uses TRBV29-1 and TRBJ2-3, with TRBD2 matching 9 bases. Trimming removed 4 bases from V and 5 bases from J; junction bases left unmatched: 13. The CDR3 consists of 16 residues. In germline, CDR1 is SQVTM, CDR2 ANQGSEA. CDR3 DNA sequence: TGCAGCGTTGCCCTGTCCCTAGCGGGAAGTGTAGATACGCAGTATTTT. Amino acids: CSVALSLAGSVDTQYF.

This sequence joins TRBV7-2 and TRBJ1-1; TRBD1 is a possible D gene (6 bases). There are 16 residues in the CDR3. Germline V lookup: CDR1 SGHTA, CDR2 FQGNSA. The V end lost 0 bases, the J end lost 6 bases, and 17 bases lay between the germline ends. CDR3 sequence reads: CASSLARQGFGAEAFF. In DNA, the CDR3 is TGTGCCAGCAGCTTAGCGCGTCAGGGGTTTGGAGCTGAAGCTTTCTTT.

This rearrangement joins TRBV7-2 to TRBJ1-4; D is unclear. V was cut by 2 bases and J by 7 bases, with 14 bases left in between. The CDR3 is made up of 15 amino acids. In germline, CDR1 is SGHTA, CDR2 FQGNSA. Here the CDR3 reads CASSLFQQGGEKLFF. The CDR3 nucleotides are TGTGCCAGCAGCTTATTCCAGCAAGGCGGTGAAAAACTGTTTTTT.

V is TRBV25-1 and J is TRBJ1-6, with D unresolved. The germline V gene has CDR1 MGHDK and CDR2 SYGVNS. The CDR3 is made up of 14 amino acids. V was trimmed by 2 bases and J by 9 bases, leaving 11 bases between them. The CDR3 DNA follows: TGTGCCAGCAGTGAACGGCCAGGTTTTTCACCCCTCCACTTT. Protein: CASSERPGFSPLHF.

The chain links TRBV19 to TRBJ1-2; tentatively, D is TRBD1 (5 bases). Germline V CDR1 and CDR2: LNHDA, SQIVND (reference sequence). V lost 6 bases and J lost 3, with 8 bases in between. The CDR3 extends over 12 amino acids. CDR3 sequence reads: CASRDIYYGYTF. The CDR3 DNA sequence: TGTGCCAGTAGGGACATATACTATGGCTACACCTTC.

This chain joins TRBV4-1 and TRBJ2-2; 7 bases agree with TRBD1. Germline values: CDR1 MGHRA, CDR2 YSYEKL. Germline trimming cut 0 bases from V and 2 bases from J; bases unmatched to any gene: 3. The CDR3 sequence is 16 residues long. CDR3 DNA: TGCGCCAGCAGCCAAGAGACAGGGCAAAACACCGGGGAGCTGTTTTTT. Translation: CASSQETGQNTGELFF.

The chain joins TRBV12-5 to TRBJ2-1; TRBD1 agrees at 9 bases. This CDR3 has 14 residues. Germline values: CDR1 LGHNT, CDR2 FRNRAP. The J segment lost 4 bases and the V segment lost 7 bases, leaving 5 bases of the junction unmatched. This CDR3 is CASVPGQGYNEQFF. The CDR3 nucleotides read TGTGCTAGTGTCCCGGGACAGGGATACAATGAGCAGTTCTTC.

The chain has TRBV9 and TRBJ2-5; 12 bases agree with TRBD2. The J segment lost 0 bases and the V segment lost 3 bases, leaving 6 bases of the junction unmatched. The CDR3 spans 17 residues. Germline CDR1 reads SGDLS; CDR2 reads YYNGEE. The CDR3, as DNA: TGTGCCAGCAGCGCTCAAACTAGCGGGGGGTACCAAGAGACCCAGTACTTC. It codes for CASSAQTSGGYQETQYF.

The CDR3 region is CSVEDRGAKGTDTQYF. CDR3 DNA: TGCAGCGTTGAAGATCGGGGGGCTAAAGGTACAGATACGCAGTATTTT. The chain uses TRBV29-1 and TRBJ2-3; tentative D call: TRBD2 (7 bases). The CDR3 length is 16 residues. In germline, CDR1 is SQVTM, CDR2 ANQGSEA. V dropped 0 bases and J dropped 3 bases, with 16 bases sitting between them.

The J gene is TRBJ2-7, the V gene TRBV11-2; D unresolved. The CDR3 spans 16 residues. CDR1 and CDR2 (germline): SGHAT, FQNNGV. The V and J ends lost 5 bases and 1 base respectively, with 18 bases between them. CDR3 in DNA: TGTGCCAGCAGCCCCCCTTCTATGGGAATGTCCTACGAGCAGTACTTC. Translated: CASSPPSMGMSYEQYF. Full variable domain (outside the CDR3, taken from reference TRBV11-2 and TRBJ2-7): EAGVAQSPRYKIIEKRQSVAFWCNPISGHATLYWYQQILGQGPKLLIQFQNNGVVDDSQLPKDRFSAERLKGVDSTLKIQPAKLEDSAVYLCASSPPSMGMSYEQYFGPGTRLTVT.

The CDR3 is CASSRSSGGFNEQFF. CDR3 bases: TGTGCCAGCAGTCGATCTAGCGGGGGCTTCAATGAGCAGTTCTTC. V and J are TRBV6-6 and TRBJ2-1, with 10 positions matching TRBD2. This CDR3 is built from 15 residues. Germline CDR1 reads MNHNY; CDR2 reads SVGAGI (reference sequence). The V segment lost 5 bases and the J segment 6 bases; nucleotides outside the gene matches: 7.

The chain has TRBV11-2 and TRBJ2-7; TRBD2 matches 12 bases. The germline CDR1 and CDR2 sequences are SGHAT and FQNNGV. The CDR3 length is 18 residues. J was trimmed by 2 bases and V by 1 base; bases with no gene match: 9. The chain's CDR3 is CASSLVVTSGSQAYEQYF. In nucleotides, the CDR3 is TGTGCCAGCAGCTTAGTAGTGACTAGCGGGAGCCAGGCCTACGAGCAGTACTTC.

The chain couples TRBV11-2 to TRBJ1-1, with D hard to call. The germline V gene encodes CDR1 SGHAT and CDR2 FQNNGV. CDR3 length: 14 amino acids. Trimming removed 2 bases from V and 1 base from J, with 8 bases in between. The CDR3 nucleotides read TGTGCCAGCAGCTTACAGAGGACGAACACTGAAGCTTTCTTT. It yields the protein CASSLQRTNTEAFF.

This clone is a singleton in its sample. The chain is built from TRBV29-1 and TRBJ2-1, with 8 nucleotides matching TRBD1. The length of the CDR3 is 12 residues. The germline V gene encodes CDR1 SQVTM and CDR2 ANQGSEA. Trimming took 7 bases from V and 7 from J; bases not matched to a gene: 6. This CDR3 is CSADRGGNEQFF. CDR3 sequence (DNA): TGCAGCGCTGACAGGGGTGGGAATGAGCAGTTCTTC.

A few counts support this clone. The chain has TRBV6-1 and TRBJ1-1; 7 bases are shared with TRBD1. This CDR3 comprises 14 residues. CDR1 and CDR2 (germline): MNHNS, SASEGT. The V and J ends lost 5 bases and 0 bases, in that order; junction bases with no gene match: 3. The CDR3 sequence is CASSTRGMNTEAFF. The CDR3 DNA follows: TGTGCCAGCAGTACCAGGGGGATGAACACTGAAGCTTTCTTT.

V usage is TRBV18 and J usage is TRBJ2-5, with D possibly being TRBD1 (6 bases). Germline lookup yields CDR1 KGHSH and CDR2 LQKENI. CDR3 size: 13 residues. V was pared by 4 bases and J by 2 bases, with 8 bases between. As DNA, the CDR3 is TGTGCCAGCTCACGCGACAGGCAAGAGACCCAGTACTTC. Its protein product is CASSRDRQETQYF.

DNA for the CDR3: TGTGCCAGTAGTACAACTGGGGGCGGGAATGAGCAGTTCTTC. It encodes CASSTTGGGNEQFF. The V call is TRBV19, the J call TRBJ2-1; a weak D match, TRBD1 (6 bases). CDR3 length: 14 amino acids. Germline lookup yields CDR1 LNHDA and CDR2 SQIVND (reference sequence). V gave up 4 bases and J gave up 7 bases, with 14 bases separating them.

The V gene is TRBV7-2, the J gene TRBJ1-6, with 7 bases aligning to TRBD1. This CDR3 is 14 amino acids long. Germline assignment: CDR1 SGHTA and CDR2 FQGNSA. With V trimmed by 4 bases and J by 7 bases, 4 bases remained unmatched. The DNA of the CDR3 is TGTGCCAGCAGCTCGGACAGGACCAATTCACCCCTCCACTTT. It codes for CASSSDRTNSPLHF.

The chain uses TRBV14 and TRBJ2-1; 11 bases align to TRBD1. The CDR3 extends over 17 amino acids. Unmatched junction bases numbered 11, after V lost 1 base and J lost 9 bases. From germline, CDR1 is SGHDN and CDR2 FVKESK. The CDR3 DNA reads as TGTGCCAGCAGCCAAGGTCGAGGGACAGGGGGTGGGAGTGAGCAGTTCTTC. Translated, it gives CASSQGRGTGGGSEQFF.

The CDR3 DNA reads TGCGCCAGCAGCCCGGAGGGAGGGAGGGAGACCCAGTACTTC. This translates into CASSPEGGRETQYF. V usage is TRBV5-1 and J usage is TRBJ2-5, with 7 bases aligning to TRBD2. After removal of 4 bases from V and 5 bases from J, the junction contained 8 bases not matched to a gene. From germline, CDR1 is SGHRS and CDR2 YFSETQ. The CDR3 runs 14 residues.

J is TRBJ1-5 and V is TRBV6-1, with 7 bases aligning to TRBD1. CDR3 length: 14 residues. Trimming cost V 6 bases and J 3 bases; bases outside gene matches: 5. In germline, CDR1 is MNHNS, CDR2 SASEGT. CDR3 loop: CASRGDSFNQPQHF. CDR3 bases: TGTGCCAGCAGAGGGGACAGTTTCAATCAGCCCCAGCATTTT.